These T cell receptor beta chains were read from a single sample in a study of blood T cell repertoires in COVID-19. Clones were sequenced by immunoSEQ multiplex PCR, and TCRdb holds only the in-frame ones, with some missing. The table has about 21,000 clones, roughly 87% seen once. Sequenced: peripheral blood. The receptors stem from a human donor with active COVID-19. The donor label of this sample is uncertain. The CDR3 runs from the conserved cysteine through the conserved F or W. The order of the fields is J gene, V gene, clone size, D gene, CDR3 protein, CDR3 DNA. D genes are given only for firm matches. Where a row states a size, it is once, few, many or the class of an expanded clone; other rows omit it.

J gene: TRBJ1-2; V gene: TRBV11-3; clone size: -; D gene: -; CDR3 protein: CASSLWAENYGYTF; CDR3 DNA: TGTGCCAGCAGCTTATGGGCAGAGAACTATGGCTACACCTTC
J gene: TRBJ2-1; V gene: TRBV5-1; clone size: once; D gene: TRBD2; CDR3 protein: CASIRTGGSSYNEQFF; CDR3 DNA: TGCGCCAGCATCCGGACGGGGGGGAGCTCCTACAATGAGCAGTTCTTC
J gene: TRBJ1-3; V gene: TRBV13; clone size: -; D gene: -; CDR3 protein: CASSLAGGSGNTIYF; CDR3 DNA: TGTGCCAGCAGCTTAGCGGGGGGCTCTGGAAACACCATATATTTT
J gene: TRBJ1-2; V gene: TRBV6-1; clone size: -; D gene: -; CDR3 protein: CASSEALGLGYTF; CDR3 DNA: TGTGCCAGCAGTGAAGCGCTTGGACTTGGCTACACCTTC
J gene: TRBJ2-1; V gene: TRBV3-1/TRBV3-2; clone size: -; D gene: TRBD2; CDR3 protein: CASSQGLAGTEQFF; CDR3 DNA: TGTGCCAGCAGCCAAGGGCTAGCGGGCACTGAGCAGTTCTTC
J gene: TRBJ2-5; V gene: TRBV2; clone size: once; D gene: -; CDR3 protein: CASSESQGGTQYF; CDR3 DNA: TGTGCCAGCAGTGAATCCCAGGGGGGGACCCAGTACTTC
J gene: TRBJ1-5; V gene: TRBV2; clone size: -; D gene: -; CDR3 protein: CASSERYSNQPQHF; CDR3 DNA: TGTGCCAGCAGTGAGAGGTATAGCAATCAGCCCCAGCATTTT
J gene: TRBJ2-7; V gene: TRBV6-6; clone size: -; D gene: -; CDR3 protein: CASSYLTAYEQYF; CDR3 DNA: TGTGCCAGCAGTTATTTGACAGCCTACGAGCAGTACTTC
J gene: TRBJ2-7; V gene: TRBV5-8; clone size: -; D gene: TRBD2; CDR3 protein: CASSLVYSGGSYEQYF; CDR3 DNA: TGTGCCAGCAGCTTGGTGTATAGCGGGGGGTCCTACGAGCAGTACTTC
J gene: TRBJ1-4; V gene: TRBV5-1; clone size: few; D gene: -; CDR3 protein: CASSLRWNEKLFF; CDR3 DNA: TGCGCCAGCAGCCTACGGTGGAATGAAAAACTGTTTTTT
J gene: TRBJ2-7; V gene: TRBV6-5; clone size: -; D gene: -; CDR3 protein: CASAVAVPYEQYF; CDR3 DNA: TGTGCCAGTGCGGTTGCGGTCCCGTACGAGCAGTACTTC
J gene: TRBJ2-6; V gene: TRBV4-3; clone size: -; D gene: -; CDR3 protein: CASSQERRDSGANVLTF; CDR3 DNA: TGCGCCAGCAGCCAAGAGAGGCGGGACTCTGGGGCCAACGTCCTGACTTTC
J gene: TRBJ2-1; V gene: TRBV7-2; clone size: -; D gene: TRBD2; CDR3 protein: CASSSSGGAYNEQFF; CDR3 DNA: TGTGCCAGCAGCTCTAGCGGGGGGGCCTACAATGAGCAGTTCTTC
J gene: TRBJ1-2; V gene: TRBV19; clone size: -; D gene: TRBD1; CDR3 protein: CASSGDRGRYGYTF; CDR3 DNA: TGTGCCAGTAGCGGGGACAGGGGCAGGTATGGCTACACCTTC
J gene: TRBJ2-1; V gene: TRBV7-9; clone size: -; D gene: -; CDR3 protein: CASSISGNNEQFF; CDR3 DNA: TGTGCCAGCAGCATTAGCGGAAACAATGAGCAGTTCTTC
J gene: TRBJ2-1; V gene: TRBV11-3; clone size: -; D gene: TRBD2; CDR3 protein: CASSLLAGRPGEQFF; CDR3 DNA: TGTGCCAGCAGCTTATTAGCGGGGAGGCCCGGTGAGCAGTTCTTC
J gene: TRBJ2-7; V gene: TRBV4-2; clone size: -; D gene: -; CDR3 protein: CASSQGLRGKESYEQYF; CDR3 DNA: TGTGCCAGCAGCCAAGGCCTTCGGGGGAAGGAGAGCTACGAGCAGTACTTC
J gene: TRBJ2-5; V gene: TRBV7-9; clone size: -; D gene: -; CDR3 protein: CASSFLSVQETQYF; CDR3 DNA: TGTGCCAGCAGCTTCCTCTCAGTGCAAGAGACCCAGTACTTC
J gene: TRBJ2-5; V gene: TRBV14; clone size: -; D gene: -; CDR3 protein: CASSQDRGLSAQYF; CDR3 DNA: TGTGCCAGCAGCCAAGATCGCGGACTCTCCGCCCAGTACTTC
J gene: TRBJ2-3; V gene: TRBV7-2; clone size: -; D gene: -; CDR3 protein: CASSPGASTDTQYF; CDR3 DNA: TGTGCCAGCAGTCCGGGAGCTTCCACAGATACGCAGTATTTT
J gene: TRBJ2-5; V gene: TRBV7-9; clone size: once; D gene: TRBD2; CDR3 protein: CASSLGLAGGGETQYF; CDR3 DNA: TGTGCCAGCAGCCTGGGACTAGCGGGGGGCGGTGAGACCCAGTACTTC
J gene: TRBJ2-3; V gene: TRBV11-2; clone size: -; D gene: -; CDR3 protein: CASTSGTDTQYF; CDR3 DNA: TGTGCCAGCACCTCGGGCACAGATACGCAGTATTTT
J gene: TRBJ1-4; V gene: TRBV3-1/TRBV3-2; clone size: once; D gene: -; CDR3 protein: CASSQESGMSEKLFF; CDR3 DNA: TGTGCCAGCAGCCAAGAGTCCGGGATGAGTGAAAAACTGTTTTTT
J gene: TRBJ2-3; V gene: TRBV30; clone size: -; D gene: -; CDR3 protein: CAWSWGVLADTQYF; CDR3 DNA: TGTGCCTGGAGTTGGGGGGTATTAGCAGATACGCAGTATTTT
J gene: TRBJ2-7; V gene: TRBV9; clone size: -; D gene: -; CDR3 protein: CASSSPYSYEQYF; CDR3 DNA: TGTGCCAGCAGCTCCCCTTACTCCTACGAGCAGTACTTC
J gene: TRBJ1-5; V gene: TRBV5-1; clone size: -; D gene: -; CDR3 protein: CASSVSGLSNQPQHF; CDR3 DNA: TGCGCCAGCAGTGTCTCCGGGTTGAGCAATCAGCCCCAGCATTTT
J gene: TRBJ2-7; V gene: TRBV3-1/TRBV3-2; clone size: -; D gene: -; CDR3 protein: CASSHLGTTYEQYF; CDR3 DNA: TGTGCCAGCAGCCACTTGGGTACTACCTACGAGCAGTACTTC
J gene: TRBJ2-3; V gene: TRBV6-2/TRBV6-3; clone size: -; D gene: -; CDR3 protein: CASSYEAPYTQYF; CDR3 DNA: TGTGCCAGCAGTTATGAGGCGCCTTATACGCAGTATTTT
J gene: TRBJ2-7; V gene: TRBV5-1; clone size: -; D gene: -; CDR3 protein: CASSLGQPSSYEQYF; CDR3 DNA: TGCGCCAGCAGCTTGGGGCAGCCTAGCTCCTACGAGCAGTACTTC
J gene: TRBJ1-1; V gene: TRBV5-1; clone size: -; D gene: TRBD1; CDR3 protein: CASSLEQGAQAFF; CDR3 DNA: TGCGCCAGCAGCTTGGAACAGGGGGCGCAAGCTTTCTTT
J gene: TRBJ2-1; V gene: TRBV18; clone size: -; D gene: TRBD1; CDR3 protein: CASSPFSGQGWDEQFF; CDR3 DNA: TGTGCCAGCTCACCATTCTCGGGACAGGGTTGGGATGAGCAGTTCTTC
J gene: TRBJ2-5; V gene: TRBV11-3; clone size: -; D gene: TRBD2; CDR3 protein: CASSPSALAGALGETQYF; CDR3 DNA: TGTGCCAGCAGCCCCTCTGCACTAGCGGGGGCCTTAGGGGAGACCCAGTACTTC
J gene: TRBJ2-5; V gene: TRBV20-1; clone size: -; D gene: -; CDR3 protein: CSAPPRETQYF; CDR3 DNA: TGCAGTGCTCCCCCCAGGGAGACCCAGTACTTC
J gene: TRBJ1-1; V gene: TRBV29-1; clone size: few; D gene: TRBD1; CDR3 protein: CSVERTGGVTEAFF; CDR3 DNA: TGCAGCGTTGAGCGGACAGGGGGGGTCACTGAAGCTTTCTTT
J gene: TRBJ1-1; V gene: TRBV10-3; clone size: -; D gene: TRBD1; CDR3 protein: CAIGQGQGTGEAFF; CDR3 DNA: TGTGCCATCGGCCAGGGACAGGGGACCGGTGAAGCTTTCTTT
J gene: TRBJ1-2; V gene: TRBV19; clone size: -; D gene: TRBD1; CDR3 protein: CASSAGQERYGYTF; CDR3 DNA: TGTGCCAGTAGTGCCGGACAGGAGCGCTATGGCTACACCTTC
J gene: TRBJ1-3; V gene: TRBV7-2; clone size: -; D gene: -; CDR3 protein: CASSLVTGGYSGNTIYF; CDR3 DNA: TGTGCCAGCAGCTTAGTAACCGGGGGATACTCTGGAAACACCATATATTTT
J gene: TRBJ2-7; V gene: TRBV10-2; clone size: -; D gene: TRBD1; CDR3 protein: CASKTGGSPYEQYF; CDR3 DNA: TGCGCCAGCAAGACAGGGGGGTCTCCCTACGAGCAGTACTTC
J gene: TRBJ2-7; V gene: TRBV9; clone size: -; D gene: TRBD2; CDR3 protein: CASSRTSGGADEQYF; CDR3 DNA: TGTGCCAGCAGCCGAACTAGCGGGGGGGCCGACGAGCAGTACTTC
J gene: TRBJ1-6; V gene: TRBV5-8; clone size: -; D gene: -; CDR3 protein: CASSLEGARGSPLHF; CDR3 DNA: TGTGCCAGCAGCTTGGAGGGTGCCAGGGGTTCACCCCTCCACTTT
J gene: TRBJ2-1; V gene: TRBV9; clone size: -; D gene: TRBD2; CDR3 protein: CASSVIAGGRNEQFF; CDR3 DNA: TGTGCCAGCAGCGTAATAGCGGGGGGGCGTAATGAGCAGTTCTTC
J gene: TRBJ2-2; V gene: TRBV30; clone size: -; D gene: -; CDR3 protein: CAWRRLASTGELFF; CDR3 DNA: TGTGCCTGGAGGAGGTTAGCGTCCACCGGGGAGCTGTTTTTT
J gene: TRBJ2-2; V gene: TRBV6-2/TRBV6-3; clone size: -; D gene: -; CDR3 protein: CASSRAGELFF; CDR3 DNA: TGTGCCAGCAGCCGAGCCGGGGAGCTGTTTTTT
J gene: TRBJ2-5; V gene: TRBV5-1; clone size: -; D gene: TRBD2; CDR3 protein: CASSLGLASETQYF; CDR3 DNA: TGCGCCAGCAGCTTGGGACTAGCGAGCGAGACCCAGTACTTC
J gene: TRBJ2-3; V gene: TRBV4-1; clone size: -; D gene: TRBD1; CDR3 protein: CASSPGQNTDTQYF; CDR3 DNA: TGCGCCAGCAGCCCGGGACAGAACACAGATACGCAGTATTTT
J gene: TRBJ2-5; V gene: TRBV10-3; clone size: few; D gene: TRBD2; CDR3 protein: CAISGTGTSAETQYF; CDR3 DNA: TGTGCCATCAGTGGCACCGGGACTAGCGCAGAGACCCAGTACTTC
J gene: TRBJ2-2; V gene: TRBV7-2; clone size: -; D gene: TRBD2; CDR3 protein: CASSLEAGHTGELFF; CDR3 DNA: TGTGCCAGCAGCTTAGAAGCGGGGCACACCGGGGAGCTGTTTTTT
J gene: TRBJ2-5; V gene: TRBV7-9; clone size: -; D gene: -; CDR3 protein: CASSPSAGQTQYF; CDR3 DNA: TGTGCCAGCAGCCCCTCGGCGGGTCAGACCCAGTACTTC
J gene: TRBJ2-7; V gene: TRBV28; clone size: -; D gene: TRBD1; CDR3 protein: CASSLWSGTGNSYEQYF; CDR3 DNA: TGTGCCAGCAGTTTATGGTCTGGGACAGGGAACTCCTACGAGCAGTACTTC
J gene: TRBJ1-1; V gene: TRBV5-1; clone size: -; D gene: -; CDR3 protein: CASSLSTANTEAFF; CDR3 DNA: TGCGCCAGCAGCTTGTCCACAGCGAACACTGAAGCTTTCTTT
J gene: TRBJ2-2; V gene: TRBV7-9; clone size: few; D gene: TRBD2; CDR3 protein: CASSSAAAGLPNTGELFF; CDR3 DNA: TGTGCCAGCAGCTCAGCGGCCGCGGGACTACCAAACACCGGGGAGCTGTTTTTT
J gene: TRBJ1-2; V gene: TRBV4-1; clone size: -; D gene: TRBD1; CDR3 protein: CASSPSDRGYGYTF; CDR3 DNA: TGCGCCAGCAGCCCCTCGGACAGGGGTTATGGCTACACCTTC